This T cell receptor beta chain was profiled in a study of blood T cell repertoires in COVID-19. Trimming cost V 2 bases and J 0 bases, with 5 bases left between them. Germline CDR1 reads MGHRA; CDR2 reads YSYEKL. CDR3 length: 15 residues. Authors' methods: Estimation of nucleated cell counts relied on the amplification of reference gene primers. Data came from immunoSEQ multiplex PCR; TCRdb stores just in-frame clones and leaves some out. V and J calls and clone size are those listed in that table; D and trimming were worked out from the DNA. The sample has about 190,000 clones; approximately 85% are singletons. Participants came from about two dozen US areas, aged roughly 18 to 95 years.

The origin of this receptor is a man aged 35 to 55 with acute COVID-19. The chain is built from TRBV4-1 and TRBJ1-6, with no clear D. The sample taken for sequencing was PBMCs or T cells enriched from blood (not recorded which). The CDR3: CASSQRLSYNSPLHF. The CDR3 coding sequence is TGCGCCAGCAGCCAACGACTCTCCTATAATTCACCCCTCCACTTT.